Sequencing of this T cell receptor (beta chain) was carried out in a study of regulatory T cells in long-lasting Graves disease (dated by TCRdb to the early 2020s). For context, the study as a whole: In the newly diagnosed Graves' disease group, patients had been taking antithyroid drugs for less than 3 months. This study used TCR sequencing and RNA sequencing of peripheral blood to compare persistent Graves' disease patients against newly diagnosed Graves' disease patients. A total of around 35 samples were covered by TCR sequencing, comprising around 13 persistent and around 20 newly diagnosed Graves' disease patients. The study took place in China and was registered as a clinical trial. What the authors observed across the whole study: The small sample size was acknowledged by the authors as a limitation that may reduce accuracy. Persistent Graves' disease patients showed lower TCR Shannon entropy and fewer highly expanded clones than newly diagnosed patients, suggesting clonal expansion. Sequencing and analysis were restricted to the TCR beta chain. Patients with persistent disease shared more public clonotypes (fewer than 3,000) than newly diagnosed patients did (nearly 1,000). Persistent disease showed preferential use of TRBV28, TRBJ1-2 and TRBJ2-5, whereas newly diagnosed disease favored TRBV20-1 and TRBJ2-1. Only peripheral blood was studied, because thyroid tissue, the primary lesion, was inaccessible.

The sample's time point, from its label and the paper: newly diagnosed GD, antithyroid drugs for less than 3 months. For both TCR sequencing and RNA sequencing, RNA was extracted from PBMCs in TRIzol. The diagnosis of Graves' disease was made according to American Thyroid Association guidelines. Recruitment of patients was carried out at an endocrinology department in Xi'an, China. From each patient, about 9 milliliters of peripheral blood was collected into an EDTA anticoagulant tube. PBMCs were isolated by Ficoll Paque Plus density gradient separation without further T cell sorting. An Agilent 2100 Bioanalyzer and agarose gel were used to check RNA quality, and a NanoDrop 2000 was used to measure RNA concentration. Libraries were built with multiplex PCR. The sequencing machine was an Illumina HiSeq 4000. TCR beta libraries were built with iRepertoire HTBI primers and Arm-PCR amplification of CDR3 regions. Before sequencing, the PCR products underwent gel purification. On the authors' methods: Across samples, about 63 TRBV and around 15 TRBJ segments were identified and used for gene usage analysis of CDR3 amino acid clonotypes. Filtered high-quality paired reads were merged into contigs using COPE and FqMerger. BLAST was used to align contigs to IMGT TRBV, TRBD and TRBJ reference genes, with CDR3 defined following IMGT. Any clonotype with a frequency above 0.1% was counted as a highly expanded clone. Repertoire diversity was measured by Shannon entropy, and V-J evenness by the Gini coefficient. A clonotype was considered public if more than one individual shared it. TCRdb ran its own pipeline on the public reads, namely fastp trimming at Q25 and MiXCR clone calling, and kept in-frame beta chains. Each record represents a unique CDR3 protein, reported with the most common genes and DNA among its rows. TCRdb's processing, not the authors', yielded these V and J calls. Present in this sample are about 470,000 distinct CDR3 sequences, about 15% of which were seen just once. 16% of the sample lies in the top ten.

V is trimmed back by 2 bases and J by 6 bases, and the junction contains 3 bases that no gene match accounts for. Counted from cysteine to phenylalanine, this CDR3 has 14 amino acids. Of all the DNA, just the CDR3 is kept, 42 bases in frame from base 1. This clonotype came up many times. Its antigen has not been determined. Base-call qualities are not available, and no considerably larger clone is one nucleotide away. The same specimen was also included in a second study, on T cells in Graves' hyperthyroidism and ophthalmopathy. As that second study puts it: Stable Graves' hyperthyroidism was defined as no progression to ophthalmopathy during 18 months of follow-up. Hyperthyroidism patients were newly diagnosed, had a disease duration of under 2 months, and were aged 18 to 65 years. Exclusion was applied to patients with uncontrolled infections, other autoimmune diseases, pregnancy or lactation. Clinical symptoms, serum thyroxine and TRAb, thyroid ultrasound, and orbital computed tomography formed the basis for the diagnoses. The TCR CDR3 was subjected to a first round of RT-PCR using the HTBI primer set and the Qiagen OneStep RT-PCR kit. Most expanded thyroid clonotypes (frequency above 0.001) were also found in blood, which suggests that blood repertoires may mirror thyroid immune responses. In cross-validation, a model built on a 13 V-J signature told ophthalmopathy apart from stable hyperthyroidism with under 90% sensitivity and 81% to 82% specificity, and in testing the same model reached 80%/75%. In validation, the model predicted progression to ophthalmopathy with 65% to 71% sensitivity and about 72% specificity, a median of around six months before onset. To identify TCR V-J signatures that set the groups apart, the researchers used a discovery cohort of roughly 100 patients, made up of 40 to 45 with Graves' ophthalmopathy and 57 with stable Graves' hyperthyroidism. Prospective prediction of ophthalmopathy was tested in an independent validation cohort of approximately 18 hyperthyroidism patients and roughly 16 patients who later progressed to ophthalmopathy. The 95 to 100 discovery patients were randomly divided into training and test sets at a 7:3 ratio. In addition, the study compared T-cell repertoires in thyroid tissue and in blood from several Graves' hyperthyroidism patients. Following sampling, methimazole starting at 30 mg daily was given to hyperthyroidism patients, and high-dose intravenous methylprednisolone was given to ophthalmopathy patients. Libraries were constructed in a second round of multiplex PCR, after which size selection and purification were performed. Paired-end sequencing of the libraries was performed with 100 bp reads on an Illumina HiSeq2000. SOAPnuke was used to process the raw data, with reads discarded if the reads contained adapters or uncalled bases, had a mean Phred below 15, or lacked an exact constant-primer or identifier match. COPE v1.2.5 was used to merge the high-quality paired reads, and each unique nucleotide sequence was defined as a clonotype. MiTCR v1.1 was used to align clonotypes to the IMGT TRBV, TRBD and TRBJ reference segments. The analysis was restricted to V-J combinations with a frequency above 0.0001, which together covered around 99% of the repertoires. A TCS score was defined as the ratio of F50 (clonal expansion) to E x V (chaos), with BLOSUM62-based TCRdist applied between CDR3 peptides within each V-J. Welch's t-statistics and random forest reduced 450 to 600 V-J features to 10 to 15, which were used in a naive Bayes classifier (R e1071). Sample size was not statistically predetermined, and investigators were not blinded to group allocation. According to the paper, TCR Vbeta CDR3 sequencing was carried out on approximately 140 peripheral blood samples, which came from approximately 43 ophthalmopathy, 70 to 80 hyperthyroidism and about 17 progressor patients.

The rearranged segments are TRBV12-3 or TRBV12-4 and TRBJ2-1, and TRBD2 aligns with 8 junction nucleotides. The sequence derives from a woman aged 25 to 39 with Graves disease. Donor details come from another sample of the same person, matched by shared clones. Specimen: peripheral blood mononuclear cells (PBMCs), collected at new diagnosis, from a patient treated with antithyroid drugs. CDR3 reads: CASSLSSGPNEQFF. DNA sequence: TGTGCCAGCAGTTTATCTAGCGGGCCCAATGAGCAGTTCTTC.